Sequencing of this T cell receptor beta chain was carried out in a study of cytomegalovirus exposure and HLA in healthy donors. The study sampled nominally healthy donors, though unrecorded immune exposures were likely. A note on this clone: Its antigen is unknown. Here the CDR3 omits its conserved ending phenylalanine or tryptophan, so a read error is the likely source. No DNA is shown, since the ends of the CDR3 on it are uncertain; the CDR3 is the one TCRdb lists.

Study results and caveats: In a later analysis, HLA-associated beta chains showed higher expansion and lower generation probabilities than comparable chains. CMV serostatus stood as the only immune exposure information on hand. TCR beta chain V- and J-gene trimming was linked, in a later analysis, to a missense variant in DCLRE1C.

The PCR made use of 60 Vbeta and 13 Jbeta primers. Using immunoSEQ multiplex PCR, the repertoire was profiled, and TCRdb retains in-frame clones only, with some absent. The clone table shows 95,000 to 110,000 clones, with the ten largest holding 3.5%. This TCR was sampled from a man aged 35-49 years in good health and CMV-seronegative. Input material: PBMCs.

The CDR3 spells CASSIELAGVGSLIP. This sequence joins TRBV2 and TRBJ2-7; the table names TRBD2, a call not compared with the DNA. Looked up from germline, CDR1 is SNHLY and CDR2 is FYNNEI. The CDR3 is made up of 15 amino acids, end residues included.